The sequence of this T cell receptor beta chain was determined in a study of CD8+CD57+ T cells in acquired aplastic anemia. About the study: Mean DNA quantity obtained from sorted CD4+ and CD8+ cells was 3 to 3.5 ug.

For sequencing, patients were chosen who had shown expansion of CD8+CD57+ cells by flow cytometry. With no exception, the patients had severe acquired aplastic anemia. At the time of blood sampling, patients had not yet received any therapy. The CDR3 is 16 residues long. The germline V gene has CDR1 LNHDA and CDR2 SQIVND (reference sequence). CDR3 and TCR beta VDJ profiling relied on a genomic DNA template. MiXCR, run by TCRdb on the reads, gives a single entry per CDR3 protein. The table lists under 500,000 distinct CDR3 sequences, over 25% of them singletons. As regards this clonotype: A read error may account for a junction end that differs from germline.

This receptor was taken from a human donor with aplastic anemia. This chain links TRBV19 with TRBJ1-5, with 7 nucleotides matching TRBD1. Sequencing input: sorted CD4+, CD8+, or CD8+CD57+ T cells (not recorded which) from PBMCs. This chain's CDR3 is CASTPRDWDSKQPQHF. The CDR3, as DNA: TGTGCCAGTACCCCAAGGGATTGGGACAGCAAACAGCCCCAGCATTTT.